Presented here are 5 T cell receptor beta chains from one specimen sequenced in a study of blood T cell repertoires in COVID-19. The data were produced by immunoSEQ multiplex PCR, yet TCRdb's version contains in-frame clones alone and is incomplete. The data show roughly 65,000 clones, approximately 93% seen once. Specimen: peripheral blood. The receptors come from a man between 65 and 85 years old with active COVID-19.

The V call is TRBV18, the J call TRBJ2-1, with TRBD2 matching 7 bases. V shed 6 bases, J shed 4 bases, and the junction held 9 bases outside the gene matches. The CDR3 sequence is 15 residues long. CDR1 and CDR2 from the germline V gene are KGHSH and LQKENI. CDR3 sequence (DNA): TGTGCCAGCTCTCCCGGGGGAGGGGTATACAATGAGCAGTTCTTC. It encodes CASSPGGGVYNEQFF.

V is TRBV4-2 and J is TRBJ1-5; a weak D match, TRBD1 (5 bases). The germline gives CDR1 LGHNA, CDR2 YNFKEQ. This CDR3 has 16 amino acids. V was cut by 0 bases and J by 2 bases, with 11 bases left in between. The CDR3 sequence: CASSQDQGYGNQPQHF. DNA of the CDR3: TGTGCCAGCAGCCAAGATCAGGGATACGGCAATCAGCCCCAGCATTTT.

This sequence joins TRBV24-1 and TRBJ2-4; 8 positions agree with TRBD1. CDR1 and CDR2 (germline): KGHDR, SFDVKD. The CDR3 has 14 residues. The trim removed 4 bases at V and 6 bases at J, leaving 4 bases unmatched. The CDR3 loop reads CATSETGDGNIQYF. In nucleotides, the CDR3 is TGTGCCACCAGTGAGACAGGGGATGGAAACATTCAGTACTTC.

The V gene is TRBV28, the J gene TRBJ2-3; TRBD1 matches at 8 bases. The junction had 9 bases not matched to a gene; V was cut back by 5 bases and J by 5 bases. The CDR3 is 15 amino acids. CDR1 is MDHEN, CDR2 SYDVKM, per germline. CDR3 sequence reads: CASSEPQGAIDTQYF. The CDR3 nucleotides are TGTGCCAGCAGTGAACCTCAGGGGGCTATAGATACGCAGTATTTT.

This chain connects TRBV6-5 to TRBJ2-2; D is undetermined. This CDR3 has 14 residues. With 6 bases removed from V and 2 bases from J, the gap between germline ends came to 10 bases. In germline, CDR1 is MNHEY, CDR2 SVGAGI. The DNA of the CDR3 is TGTGCCAGCAGGTCCGCTATTAACACCGGGGAGCTGTTTTTT. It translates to CASRSAINTGELFF.